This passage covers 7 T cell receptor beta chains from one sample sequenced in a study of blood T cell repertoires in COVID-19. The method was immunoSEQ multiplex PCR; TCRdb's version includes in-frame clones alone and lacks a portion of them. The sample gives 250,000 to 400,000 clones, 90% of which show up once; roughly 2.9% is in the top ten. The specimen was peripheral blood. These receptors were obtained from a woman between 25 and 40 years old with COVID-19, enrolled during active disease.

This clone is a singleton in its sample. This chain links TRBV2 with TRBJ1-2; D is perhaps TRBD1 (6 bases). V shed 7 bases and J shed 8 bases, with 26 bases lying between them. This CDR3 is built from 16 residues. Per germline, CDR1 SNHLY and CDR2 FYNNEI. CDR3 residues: CASIILSAQGRIGYTF. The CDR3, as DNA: TGTGCCAGCATTATTTTGTCGGCCCAGGGGCGGATCGGCTACACCTTC.

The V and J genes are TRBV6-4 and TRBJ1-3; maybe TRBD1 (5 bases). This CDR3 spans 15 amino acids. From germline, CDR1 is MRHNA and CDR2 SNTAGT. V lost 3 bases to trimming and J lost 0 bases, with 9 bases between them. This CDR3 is CASSEYRSSGNTIYF. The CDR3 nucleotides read TGTGCCAGCAGTGAATACAGGAGCTCTGGAAACACCATATATTTT.

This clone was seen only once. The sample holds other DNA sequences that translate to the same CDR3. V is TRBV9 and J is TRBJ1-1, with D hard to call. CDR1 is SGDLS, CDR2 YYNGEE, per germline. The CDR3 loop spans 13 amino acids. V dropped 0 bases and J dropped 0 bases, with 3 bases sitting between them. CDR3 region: CASSVAVNTEAFF. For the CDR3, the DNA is TGTGCCAGCAGCGTAGCGGTGAACACTGAAGCTTTCTTT.

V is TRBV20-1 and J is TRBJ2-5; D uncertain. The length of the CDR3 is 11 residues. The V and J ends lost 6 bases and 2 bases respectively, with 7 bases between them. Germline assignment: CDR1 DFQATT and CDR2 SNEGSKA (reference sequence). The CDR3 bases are TGCAGTGCGCGGCCGCAAGAGACCCAGTACTTC. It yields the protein CSARPQETQYF.

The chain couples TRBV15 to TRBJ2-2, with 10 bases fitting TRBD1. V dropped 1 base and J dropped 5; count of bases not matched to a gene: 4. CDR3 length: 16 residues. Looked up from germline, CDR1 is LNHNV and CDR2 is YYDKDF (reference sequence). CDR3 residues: CATSRGTGGMTGELFF. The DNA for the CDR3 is TGTGCCACCAGCAGAGGGACAGGGGGGATGACCGGGGAGCTGTTTTTT.

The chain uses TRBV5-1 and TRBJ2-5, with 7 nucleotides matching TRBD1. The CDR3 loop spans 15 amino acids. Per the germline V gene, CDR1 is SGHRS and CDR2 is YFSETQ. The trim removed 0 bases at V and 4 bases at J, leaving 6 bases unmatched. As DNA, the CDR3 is TGCGCCAGCAGCTTGGATGGCAACAGGGGAGAGACCCAGTACTTC. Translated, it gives CASSLDGNRGETQYF.

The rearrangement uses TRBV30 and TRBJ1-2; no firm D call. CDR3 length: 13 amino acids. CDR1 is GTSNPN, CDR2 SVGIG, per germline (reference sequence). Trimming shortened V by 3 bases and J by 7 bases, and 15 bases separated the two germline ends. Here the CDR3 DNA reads TGTGCCTGGAGGGTTGTGGCAGTTGGTGGCTACACCTTC. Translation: CAWRVVAVGGYTF.